This T cell receptor (beta chain) was retrieved from a study of prognosis after radiotherapy for stage I lung cancer. Whole-study context: Those with stage I non-small cell lung cancer who took part were enrolled between early 2018 and 2019.

TCR beta CDR3 amplification from genomic DNA was performed by two-round multiplex PCR. Gene-specific TRBV and TRBJ primers were used in PCR round one. TCRdb analysed the multiplex PCR reads with MiXCR anew, one entry per CDR3 protein. In the table there are under 20,000 distinct CDR3 sequences, just under 45% of which are singletons. This clonotype appeared many times. What it recognizes is unknown. Study findings and constraints: Differences in TRBV and TRBJ gene usage were reportedly observed between patients with and without metastases.

This receptor was identified in a donor at least 50 years old with non-small cell lung cancer. The sequences come from PBMCs, collected before or after stereotactic body radiation therapy (not recorded which).

The CDR3 DNA reads as TGTGCCAGCAGCCAGTACAATGAGCAGTTCTTC. Its protein product is CASSQYNEQFF. The rearrangement joins TRBV11-2 to TRBJ2-1, with no clear D. This CDR3 has 11 amino acids. Germline assignment: CDR1 SGHAT and CDR2 FQNNGV. Trimming cost V 5 bases and J 4 bases, with 3 bases left between them.